In its sample, the clone carrying this T cell receptor (beta chain) was seen once. The data belong to a study of OX40 agonist ivuxolimab in advanced cancers. Study summary: Patients receiving dose escalation had hepatocellular carcinoma, melanoma, renal cell or head and neck cancer. Among those enrolled, mean age was 60 years (range about 20 to 79) and about 79% were male.

This CDR3 region has 18 residues. Germline assignment: CDR1 LGHNA and CDR2 YNFKEQ. V was clipped by 3 bases and J by 6 bases; unmatched bases: 12. TCRdb's copy holds only in-frame clones and misses some; the assay was immunoSEQ multiplex PCR. The sample has roughly 49,000 clones; nearly 80% are singletons. The receptor was isolated from an adult with an advanced solid tumor such as melanoma, head and neck, liver or kidney cancer. Specimen: CD4+ or CD8+ T cells sorted from blood, collected in a trial of the OX40 agonist ivuxolimab. V and J are TRBV4-2 and TRBJ2-2; the match to TRBD2 covers 11 bases. The CDR3 loop reads CASSHAGTSGSVPGELFF. CDR3 DNA: TGTGCCAGCAGCCACGCAGGGACTAGCGGTTCTGTGCCCGGGGAGCTGTTTTTT.